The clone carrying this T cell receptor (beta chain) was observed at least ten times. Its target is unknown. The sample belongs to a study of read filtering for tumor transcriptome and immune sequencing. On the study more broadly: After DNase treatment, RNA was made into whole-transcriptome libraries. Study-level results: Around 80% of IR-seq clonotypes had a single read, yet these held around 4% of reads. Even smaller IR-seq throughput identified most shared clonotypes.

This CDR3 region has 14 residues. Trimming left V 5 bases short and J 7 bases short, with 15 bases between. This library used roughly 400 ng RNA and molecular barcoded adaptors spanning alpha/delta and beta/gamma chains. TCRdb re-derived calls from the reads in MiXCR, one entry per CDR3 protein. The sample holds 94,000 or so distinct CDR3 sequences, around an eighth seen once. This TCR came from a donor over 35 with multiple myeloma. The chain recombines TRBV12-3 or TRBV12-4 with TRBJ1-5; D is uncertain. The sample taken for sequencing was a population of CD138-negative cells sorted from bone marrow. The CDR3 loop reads CASSLDVGRQPQHF. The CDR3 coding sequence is TGTGCCAGCAGTCTGGATGTGGGCAGGCAGCCCCAGCATTTT.